This T cell receptor (beta chain) stems from a study of blood T cell repertoires in COVID-19. At the level of the study: COVID-19 samples collected from the United States, Italy and Spain covered acute and convalescent phases. PBMCs, B-cell-depleted T cells, or T cells provided the cDNA or gDNA that made up the material.

V lost 4 bases to trimming and J lost 2 bases; unmatched junction nucleotides: 6. The CDR3 has 17 amino acids. Germline CDR1 reads SEHNR; CDR2 reads FQNEAQ (reference sequence). Under the authors' procedure: Amplification of reference gene primers was used by the study to estimate nucleated cell counts. The assay was immunoSEQ multiplex PCR, and TCRdb's table has in-frame clones only and misses some. Clone size and V and J calls were adopted from that table, with D and trimming inferred from the DNA. The top ten clones hold roughly 15% of a sample with approximately 100,000 clones, about nine tenths of them seen once. This clone was found a few times.

This chain joins TRBV7-9 and TRBJ2-6, with TRBD1 identical over 9 bases. The specimen sequenced was peripheral blood. This TCR was recovered from a man aged 45-65 years with acute or convalescent COVID-19. This CDR3 reads CASSSGQGMTGANVLTF. As DNA, the CDR3 is TGTGCCAGCAGCTCGGGACAGGGTATGACTGGGGCCAACGTCCTGACTTTC.